This TCR beta chain was captured by sequencing in a study of T cells after posttransplantation cyclophosphamide. Notes on the study in general: Donor CD8+ memory clones often dominated recipient blood repertoires at later times. Blood and skin or GI T cell repertoires showed limited TRB overlap.

Trimming removed 1 base at V and 7 bases at J, with 11 bases between. CDR1 is SNHLY and CDR2 is FYNNEI in the germline V gene. This CDR3 is 13 amino acids long. Busulfan-fludarabine conditioning, marrow transplant, and cyclophosphamide on days +3 and +4 were administered. This clone was seen repeatedly, ten times or more. As yet, its antigen is unknown. TCRdb's copy holds only in-frame clones and misses some; the assay was immunoSEQ multiplex PCR. This sample comprises fewer than 13,000 clones, none seen once only. The sequence derives from a female patient aged 40 to 50 who received an allogeneic stem cell transplant from a related donor, was CMV-positive, and had no GVHD. T cells may partly derive from the graft donor. The chain has TRBV2 and TRBJ2-7; no definite D call. The material sequenced was PBMCs, taken after allogeneic stem cell transplant with posttransplant cyclophosphamide. CDR3 residues: CASSEDLAREQYF. The CDR3 region has the DNA TGTGCCAGCAGTGAAGACCTCGCTCGGGAGCAGTACTTC.